The 24 T cell receptor beta chains below come from one sample, sequenced in a study of blood T cell repertoires in COVID-19. This table comes from immunoSEQ multiplex PCR, and its TCRdb copy is limited to in-frame clones, with some not included. The repertoire holds under 35,000 clones, with 85% as singletons. Material: peripheral blood. Receptor source: a human donor in a cohort sampled during active COVID-19.

V is TRBV5-4 and J is TRBJ1-2; TRBD1 is a possible D gene (6 bases). The germline V gene encodes CDR1 SGHNT and CDR2 YYREEE (reference sequence). The ends were cut back, 3 bases at V and 4 bases at J, with 10 bases in the middle. The CDR3 runs 13 residues. CDR3 region: CASSSTTGYGYTF. In nucleotides, the CDR3 is TGTGCCAGCAGCTCCACGACAGGCTATGGCTACACCTTC.

The chain has TRBV18 and TRBJ2-3, with 10 bases that match TRBD2. V shed 3 bases, J shed 4 bases, and the junction held 4 bases outside the gene matches. This CDR3 spans 15 amino acids. Per the germline V gene, CDR1 is KGHSH and CDR2 is LQKENI. CDR3 nucleotides: TGTGCCAGCTCACCGGCTAGCGGGAGCCCAGATACGCAGTATTTT. Protein product: CASSPASGSPDTQYF.

The sample holds a few counts of this clone. The chain couples TRBV10-1 to TRBJ2-2; 8 bases agree with TRBD2. Germline CDR1 is WNHNN and CDR2 is SYGVQD (reference sequence). This CDR3 is built from 14 residues. With V trimmed by 7 bases and J by 4 bases, 5 bases remained unmatched. The CDR3 here is CASKASGLTGELFF. The CDR3 coding sequence is TGCGCCAGCAAGGCTAGCGGGCTCACCGGGGAGCTGTTTTTT.

The gene calls are TRBV30 and TRBJ2-7, with a tentative D call TRBD1 (5 bases). With 1 base removed from V and 7 bases from J, the gap between germline ends came to 8 bases. The CDR3 loop spans 11 amino acids. Germline lookup yields CDR1 GTSNPN and CDR2 SVGIG (reference sequence). DNA of the CDR3: TGTGCCTGGAGTGGACAGACAGAGCAGTACTTC. As protein: CAWSGQTEQYF.

The gene calls are TRBV9 and TRBJ2-7; possible D gene TRBD2, 6 bases. This CDR3 comprises 15 residues. Germline-derived CDR1 and CDR2 are SGDLS and YYNGEE. Trimming pared 0 bases from V and 9 bases from J, leaving 19 bases between. CDR3: CASSVAGTGADGQYF. CDR3 DNA sequence: TGTGCCAGCAGCGTAGCCGGAACGGGAGCGGATGGGCAGTACTTC.

This clone was detected once. J is TRBJ1-2 and V is TRBV10-3; 9 positions agree with TRBD1. The germline V gene encodes CDR1 ENHRY and CDR2 SYGVKD. With 3 bases clipped from V and 2 bases from J, the junction kept 4 bases outside the gene matches. This CDR3 has 15 amino acids. Here the CDR3 reads CAISDKDRGNYGYTF. The CDR3 DNA is TGTGCCATCAGTGATAAGGACAGGGGAAACTATGGCTACACCTTC.

The chain uses TRBV29-1 and TRBJ2-2; tentatively, D is TRBD1 (5 bases). Germline CDR1 is SQVTM and CDR2 is ANQGSEA. This CDR3 contains 14 residues. V dropped 6 bases and J dropped 1 base, with 12 bases sitting between them. The CDR3: CSVIHDRNTGELFF. CDR3 in DNA: TGCAGCGTGATCCACGACAGGAACACCGGGGAGCTGTTTTTT.

The rearrangement uses TRBV19 and TRBJ2-2, with TRBD1 as a possible D gene (6 bases). The V end was cut by 6 bases, the J end by 5 bases, with 13 bases between. Per germline, CDR1 LNHDA and CDR2 SQIVND (reference sequence). This CDR3 comprises 14 residues. As DNA, the CDR3 is TGTGCCAGTAGATGGTCAGGGGTGACCGGGGAGCTGTTTTTT. This translates into CASRWSGVTGELFF.

The chain combines TRBV21-1 with TRBJ1-2. TRBV21-1 is reported as a pseudogene. The CDR3 consists of 14 residues. CDR3 residues: CASSKERGSYGYTF. DNA for the CDR3: TGTGCCAGCAGCAAAGAGCGGGGTAGCTATGGCTACACCTTC.

V gene TRBV7-2 combines with J gene TRBJ2-3, with D perhaps matching TRBD2 (5 bases). The V gene lost 5 bases and the J gene lost 2 bases, with 11 bases spanning the gap. Germline CDR1 is SGHTA and CDR2 is FQGNSA. The length of the CDR3 is 14 residues. CDR3: CASSRLPYTDTQYF. DNA for the CDR3: TGTGCCAGCAGCAGACTACCTTACACAGATACGCAGTATTTT.

The count of this clone is one. The V call is TRBV18, the J call TRBJ2-3, with TRBD2 matching 9 bases. Losses at the gene ends were 1 base for V and 5 bases for J; bases not matched to a gene: 1. CDR1 and CDR2 (germline): KGHSH, LQKENI. CDR3 length equals 14 residues. CDR3 in amino acids: CASSPLAGEDTQYF. In DNA form, the CDR3 reads TGTGCCAGCTCACCACTAGCGGGGGAAGATACGCAGTATTTT.

The chain uses TRBV19 and TRBJ1-1, with D possibly TRBD1 on 6 matching bases. Germline V gene data show CDR1 as LNHDA and CDR2 as SQIVND (reference sequence). Between the trimmed V and J ends, which lost 5 bases and 7 bases, there was a span of 14 bases. The CDR3 has 13 amino acids. The CDR3 sequence is CASSSDRPREAFF. For the CDR3, the DNA is TGTGCCAGTAGTTCTGACAGGCCCCGTGAAGCTTTCTTT.

V and J are TRBV3-1 (or the pseudogene TRBV3-2) and TRBJ2-7, with TRBD1 matching over 7 bases. V was pared by 4 bases and J by 3 bases, with 3 bases of the junction left unmatched. There are 13 residues in the CDR3. Germline CDR1 reads LGHDT; CDR2 reads YNNKEL (reference sequence). CDR3 protein: CASSRGTVYEQYF. The CDR3 nucleotides are TGTGCCAGCAGCCGAGGGACAGTCTACGAGCAGTACTTC.

Regarding this clone: One end of the junction is discordant with germline, which a read error may explain. The rearrangement joins TRBV7-8 to TRBJ2-5; D may be TRBD1 (5 bases). The CDR3 has 15 residues. Germline assignment: CDR1 SGHVS and CDR2 FQNEAQ. The CDR3 DNA is TGTGCCAGCCGACAGCTTTATAATGGGCAAGGGACCCAGTACTTC. This gives the protein CASRQLYNGQGTQYF.

The CDR3 DNA is TGTGCCAGCAGTTACGGACTAGCGGGAGCAAATGAGCAGTTCTTC. This gives the protein CASSYGLAGANEQFF. The genes are TRBV6-5 and TRBJ2-1; TRBD2 matches at 13 bases. The CDR3 contains 15 residues. After removal of 2 bases from V and 7 bases from J, the junction contained 2 bases not matched to a gene. Per the germline V gene, CDR1 is MNHEY and CDR2 is SVGAGI.

This chain joins TRBV29-1 and TRBJ2-1; 10 bases are shared with TRBD2. CDR1 and CDR2 from the germline V gene are SQVTM and ANQGSEA. With 7 bases clipped from V and 4 bases from J, the junction kept 4 bases outside the gene matches. The CDR3 is made up of 13 amino acids. Written as DNA, the CDR3 is TGCAGCGGGAGCGGGGGGGGTTACAATGAGCAGTTCTTC. This translates into CSGSGGGYNEQFF.

V gene TRBV24-1 combines with J gene TRBJ2-2; tentative D call: TRBD1 (6 bases). Trimming cost V 9 bases and J 4 bases, with 11 bases left between them. Germline V gene sequence: CDR1 KGHDR, CDR2 SFDVKD. CDR3 length equals 13 residues. CDR3 sequence reads: CATRTESTGELFF. The CDR3 DNA sequence: TGTGCCACCCGGACAGAGAGCACCGGGGAGCTGTTTTTT.

The genes are TRBV11-2 and TRBJ1-6; D uncertain. This CDR3 comprises 15 residues. Looked up from germline, CDR1 is SGHAT and CDR2 is FQNNGV. V was clipped by 6 bases and J by 4 bases, with 13 bases between them. CDR3 loop: CASRIPGNYNSPLHF. The CDR3 nucleotides read TGTGCCAGCAGAATACCAGGAAATTATAATTCACCCCTCCACTTT.

This clone was detected only once. The chain couples TRBV11-2 to TRBJ1-2; a weak D match, TRBD1 (6 bases). CDR3 length equals 13 residues. V was clipped by 0 bases and J by 8 bases, with 10 bases between them. Germline CDR1 reads SGHAT; CDR2 reads FQNNGV. The CDR3 coding sequence is TGTGCCAGCAGCTTAGAAGGACAGTCCGGCTACACCTTC. This translates into CASSLEGQSGYTF.

The gene calls are TRBV15 and TRBJ1-1; TRBD1 agrees at 7 bases. CDR3 size: 15 residues. The V gene's germline CDR1 is LNHNV and CDR2 YYDKDF (reference sequence). V gave up 5 bases and J gave up 1 base; unmatched junction bases: 7. The CDR3: CATSAVDRPNTEAFF. The CDR3 nucleotides read TGTGCCACCAGCGCCGTGGACAGGCCGAACACTGAAGCTTTCTTT.

The chain employs TRBV4-1 and TRBJ2-7; 12 bases match TRBD2. CDR1 is MGHRA and CDR2 is YSYEKL in the germline V gene. V was clipped by 1 base and J by 5 bases; unmatched bases: 9. The CDR3 consists of 17 residues. The CDR3 DNA sequence: TGCGCCAGCAGCCAAGCCCTCACTAGCGGGAGGCCCGACGAGCAGTACTTC. Its protein is CASSQALTSGRPDEQYF.

The CDR3 sequence: CASRDIIDTQYF. The CDR3 region has the DNA TGTGCCAGCCGGGACATTATAGATACGCAGTATTTT. The chain joins TRBV2 to TRBJ2-3; D is possibly TRBD1 (6 bases). Germline lookup yields CDR1 SNHLY and CDR2 FYNNEI. This CDR3 has 12 residues. Deletions cut 8 bases from V and 5 bases from J, with 11 bases between.

This chain links TRBV10-2 with TRBJ2-3, with TRBD2 identical over 9 bases. There are 17 residues in the CDR3. V lost 6 bases, J lost 1 base, and 11 bases stayed unmatched. In germline, CDR1 is WSHSY, CDR2 SAAADI. The CDR3 reads CASRRSSGTRGTDTQYF. The CDR3 bases are TGCGCCAGCAGGAGGTCTAGCGGGACCCGCGGCACAGATACGCAGTATTTT.

The chain uses TRBV11-2 and TRBJ2-2, with 7 bases that match TRBD1. J gave up 13 bases and V 5 bases, and 19 bases lay outside the gene matches. Per germline, CDR1 SGHAT and CDR2 FQNNGV. This CDR3 spans 16 amino acids. CDR3 nucleotides: TGTGCCAGCAGCGCCAGAATACAGGGGCCCCGCGTGGTGCTGTTTTTT. Protein: CASSARIQGPRVVLFF.